The rows below give T cell receptor beta chains drawn from one sample of a study of control samples from healthy donors and cancer patients. Profiling relied on immunoSEQ multiplex PCR, and the TCRdb table lists in-frame clones only, not all of them. The sample yields tens of thousands of clones, about 87% seen once. What was sequenced was PBMCs. These receptors came from an older woman with head and neck cancer. Both conserved end residues are part of each CDR3. A D gene is named only where the DNA matches it firmly. Size tells how often a clone was seen (once, few, many) or the class of an expanded clone, and some rows leave it out.

v_gene,j_gene,d_gene,abundance,CDR3aa,CDR3nt
TRBV19,TRBJ2-7,-,-,CASSLGLVYEQYF,TGTGCCAGTAGTCTGGGCCTAGTCTACGAGCAGTACTTC
TRBV15,TRBJ1-5,-,once,CATSRDNQPQHF,TGTGCCACCAGCAGAGACAATCAGCCCCAGCATTTT
TRBV20-1,TRBJ1-4,-,-,CSASWTEGTEKLFF,TGCAGTGCTAGTTGGACAGAAGGAACGGAAAAACTGTTTTTT
TRBV14,TRBJ2-1,TRBD2,once,CASSHPWNPRGRTDNEQFF,TGTGCCAGCAGCCACCCCTGGAATCCCCGCGGGAGGACCGACAATGAGCAGTTCTTC
TRBV4-2,TRBJ1-1,-,-,CASSQGTARRAEAFF,TGTGCCAGCAGCCAAGGGACCGCCCGGCGGGCTGAAGCTTTCTTT
TRBV6-5,TRBJ1-5,TRBD1,once,CASRLAQGAWPQHF,TGTGCCAGCAGGTTGGCGCAGGGGGCTTGGCCCCAGCATTTT
TRBV5-4,TRBJ2-3,-,few,CASSLTLADTQYF,TGTGCCAGCAGCCTGACACTCGCCGATACGCAGTATTTT
TRBV9,TRBJ1-4,TRBD1,-,CASSVNGQGEKLFF,TGTGCCAGCAGCGTTAACGGACAGGGGGAAAAACTGTTTTTT
TRBV5-1,TRBJ1-2,-,-,CASSEKGDSNYGYTF,TGCGCCAGCAGCGAGAAGGGAGACAGCAACTATGGCTACACCTTC
TRBV18,TRBJ2-1,TRBD2,-,CASSLSGTSGSRDEQFF,TGTGCCAGCTCGCTCTCCGGGACTAGCGGGAGTCGGGATGAGCAGTTCTTC
TRBV18,TRBJ1-5,-,once,CASSPVLLQANQPQHF,TGTGCCAGCTCACCAGTCCTCTTGCAGGCTAATCAGCCCCAGCATTTT
TRBV29-1,TRBJ1-1,-,-,CSASAGPVFEAFF,TGCAGCGCATCGGCAGGGCCTGTCTTTGAAGCTTTCTTT
TRBV7-6,TRBJ1-5,-,-,CASSPRGGAGNQPQHF,TGTGCCAGCAGCCCCCGGGGGGGGGCCGGCAATCAGCCCCAGCATTTT
TRBV19,TRBJ1-1,TRBD1,-,CASTDRGATEAFF,TGTGCCAGTACGGACAGGGGGGCCACTGAAGCTTTCTTT
TRBV28,TRBJ2-1,-,-,CATAPRNEQFF,TGTGCCACCGCCCCTCGAAATGAGCAGTTCTTC
TRBV5-6,TRBJ2-3,TRBD2,-,CASSGTSGTDTQYF,TGTGCCAGCAGCGGGACTAGCGGCACAGATACGCAGTATTTT
TRBV4-1,TRBJ2-2,TRBD1,few,CASGQGSAGELFF,TGCGCCAGCGGACAGGGGAGCGCCGGGGAGCTGTTTTTT
TRBV5-5,TRBJ2-7,-,-,CASSLISLAYEQYF,TGTGCCAGCAGCTTGATTAGCTTGGCCTACGAGCAGTACTTC
TRBV6-6,TRBJ2-3,-,-,CASSSLRDTDTQYF,TGTGCCAGCAGTTCCCTTCGCGACACAGATACGCAGTATTTT
TRBV5-1,TRBJ1-1,-,-,CASSAGFMNTEAFF,TGCGCCAGCAGCGCTGGTTTCATGAACACTGAAGCTTTCTTT
TRBV19,TRBJ2-7,TRBD1,-,CASSIGGTAGQQYF,TGTGCCAGTAGTATAGGAGGGACAGCTGGACAGCAGTACTTC
TRBV6-6,TRBJ1-2,-,-,CASWGRNGYGYTF,TGTGCCAGCTGGGGCAGGAACGGGTATGGCTACACCTTC
TRBV6-5,TRBJ2-1,TRBD1,-,CASSYSFVQGANEQFF,TGTGCCAGCAGTTACTCGTTTGTACAGGGGGCGAATGAGCAGTTCTTC
TRBV19,TRBJ2-5,TRBD1,-,CASSPRTGGGETQYF,TGTGCCAGTAGTCCCCGGACAGGGGGAGGAGAGACCCAGTACTTC
TRBV25-1,TRBJ1-4,TRBD1,-,CASSDPGGTNEKLFF,TGTGCCAGCAGTGACCCAGGGGGTACTAATGAAAAACTGTTTTTT
TRBV5-4,TRBJ2-3,TRBD1,-,CASSLVDRGITDTQYF,TGTGCCAGCAGCTTGGTAGACAGGGGTATAACAGATACGCAGTATTTT
TRBV13,TRBJ2-7,-,once,CASSLEGLGRSEQYF,TGTGCCAGCAGCTTGGAGGGACTGGGTAGGAGCGAGCAGTACTTC
TRBV5-1,TRBJ2-7,-,-,CASSLEGTPHRYEQYF,TGCGCCAGCAGCTTGGAAGGGACCCCCCATAGATACGAGCAGTACTTC
TRBV24-1,TRBJ1-5,-,-,CATSATQGQQHF,TGTGCCACCAGTGCCACACAGGGCCAGCAGCATTTT
TRBV10-3,TRBJ2-1,TRBD1,-,CAISAMVGQGSYNEQFF,TGTGCCATCAGTGCGATGGTGGGACAGGGTTCCTACAATGAGCAGTTCTTC
TRBV19,TRBJ2-1,-,-,CASKRRQGVGNEQFF,TGTGCCAGTAAACGTCGGCAGGGAGTGGGCAATGAGCAGTTCTTC
TRBV29-1,TRBJ2-7,TRBD2,-,CSVSREVSYEQYF,TGCAGCGTTTCGCGGGAGGTTTCCTACGAGCAGTACTTC
TRBV9,TRBJ2-3,-,-,CASSVQPQGQSTDTQYF,TGTGCCAGCAGCGTACAGCCTCAGGGGCAGAGCACAGATACGCAGTATTTT
TRBV6-5,TRBJ2-5,-,-,CASSYFREQETQYF,TGTGCCAGCAGTTACTTCAGGGAACAAGAGACCCAGTACTTC
TRBV2,TRBJ2-5,-,once,CASKGRFTETQYF,TGTGCCAGCAAGGGCAGGTTCACCGAGACCCAGTACTTC
TRBV6-4,TRBJ1-2,-,few,CASSKQGGYGYTF,TGTGCCAGCAGCAAACAGGGAGGCTATGGCTACACCTTC